This T cell receptor (beta chain) was documented in a study of T-cell memory formation after mild COVID-19. Broader study findings: Day 15 to 85 contracting clones showed balanced CD4/CD8; later expanders leaned CD4+.

MiXCR was run by TCRdb on the 5' RACE reads, yielding one entry per CDR3 protein. The repertoire consists of 300,000 to 400,000 distinct CDR3 sequences, with 25% to 30% occurring once and the leading ten covering less than 15%. This clonotype was observed many times. Antigen: not known. The CDR3 has 14 amino acids. Trimming removed 7 bases from V and 1 base from J, with 10 bases in between. This chain connects TRBV12-3 or TRBV12-4 to TRBJ2-2, with D possibly being TRBD1 or TRBD2 (6 bases each). The specimen sequenced was PBMCs or a T cell subset sorted from them (not recorded which). The source of this sequence is an adult woman who had mild COVID-19 (a few samples of this study predate the infection). Cell type and time point are not known. In DNA, the CDR3 is TGTGCCAGCACCGGAGGGGGGAACACCGGGGAGCTGTTTTTT. It specifies CASTGGGNTGELFF.